The 24 T cell receptor beta chains in this list originate from one sample, sequenced in a study of blood T cell repertoires in COVID-19. The data were produced by immunoSEQ multiplex PCR, yet TCRdb's version contains in-frame clones alone and is incomplete. The sample carries roughly 80,000 clones, about 78% recorded once. Sample: peripheral blood. These receptors were taken from a human donor in a cohort sampled during active COVID-19.

This clone was detected a few times. The chain has TRBV3-1 (or the pseudogene TRBV3-2) and TRBJ2-5; 8 positions match TRBD1. V was pared by 4 bases and J by 4 bases, with 8 bases of the junction left unmatched. The CDR3 extends over 15 amino acids. Germline V CDR1 and CDR2: LGHDT, YNNKEL (reference sequence). The CDR3 bases are TGTGCCAGCAGCCTTCCTCAGGGGGCAGGAGAGACCCAGTACTTC. Translating it yields CASSLPQGAGETQYF.

The V and J genes are TRBV6-2 or TRBV6-3 and TRBJ2-3; D possibly corresponds to TRBD2 (6 bases). The germline gives CDR1 MNHEY, CDR2 SVGEGT. V lost 2 bases to trimming and J lost 4 bases, with 13 bases between them. The length of the CDR3 is 15 residues. DNA of the CDR3: TGTGCCAGCAGTTACAGAGGACTAAGGGCAGATACGCAGTATTTT. As protein: CASSYRGLRADTQYF.

V usage is TRBV5-1 and J usage is TRBJ2-1; TRBD2 aligns across 10 bases. After removal of 6 bases from V and 3 bases from J, the junction contained 6 bases not matched to a gene. Germline V lookup: CDR1 SGHRS, CDR2 YFSETQ. The CDR3 contains 15 residues. CDR3 in amino acids: CASNPAGGVYNEQFF. CDR3 DNA: TGCGCCAGCAACCCAGCGGGGGGGGTCTACAATGAGCAGTTCTTC.

The chain recombines TRBV7-2 with TRBJ2-5; 8 nucleotides line up with TRBD1. J gave up 2 bases and V 7 bases, and 3 bases lay outside the gene matches. This CDR3 spans 13 amino acids. The V gene's germline CDR1 is SGHTA and CDR2 FQGNSA. Written as DNA, the CDR3 is TGTGCCAGCAAGGACAGGGCTCAAGAGACCCAGTACTTC. This codes for CASKDRAQETQYF. The entire variable domain, with the rest obtained from reference TRBV7-2 and TRBJ2-5, is as follows: GAGVSQSPSNKVTEKGKDVELRCDPISGHTALYWYRQSLGQGLEFLIYFQGNSAPDKSGLPSDRFSAERTGGSVSTLTIQRTQQEDSAVYLCASKDRAQETQYFGPGTRLLVL.

The genes are TRBV11-2 and TRBJ2-3; D might be TRBD1 (5 bases). This CDR3 region has 15 residues. V was cut by 5 bases and J by 0 bases, with 12 bases left in between. Germline CDR1 and CDR2: SGHAT and FQNNGV. The CDR3 reads CASSPQRGSTDTQYF. As DNA, the CDR3 is TGTGCCAGCAGCCCACAAAGGGGTAGCACAGATACGCAGTATTTT.

This chain links TRBV21-1 with TRBJ2-5; no DNA check was done on the table's D call, TRBD1. TRBV21-1 is a pseudogene segment. The CDR3 has 19 amino acids. CDR3 protein: CASSRGQGVNSCNQETQYF. CDR3 sequence (DNA): TGTGCCAGCAGCAGAGGCCAGGGGGTGAACTCATGTAATCAAGAGACCCAGTACTTC.

In this sample, this clone turned up a few times. CDR3 nucleotides: TGTGCCTGCGCGACTAGCGGGCCCCGTCAGTACGTC. It codes for CACATSGPRQYV. The chain carries TRBV30 and TRBJ2-7, with 10 bases matching TRBD2. The germline CDR1 and CDR2 sequences are GTSNPN and SVGIG (reference sequence). J gave up 10 bases and V 6 bases, and 9 bases lay outside the gene matches. This CDR3 region has 12 residues.

The rearrangement uses TRBV7-6 and TRBJ2-1; D is unclear. V was trimmed by 4 bases and J by 7 bases, leaving 11 bases between them. From germline, CDR1 is SGHVS and CDR2 FNYEAQ. The CDR3 consists of 13 residues. CDR3 bases: TGTGCCAGCAGCTCTTATACAGAAAATGAGCAGTTCTTC. This translates into CASSSYTENEQFF.

This chain uses TRBV9 with TRBJ2-3, with TRBD2 as a possible D gene (6 bases). The CDR3 loop spans 15 amino acids. The V end was cut by 3 bases, the J end by 5 bases, with 16 bases between. Per germline, CDR1 SGDLS and CDR2 YYNGEE. In DNA, the CDR3 is TGTGCCAGCAGCGGCGGGACTGCCTATCAAGATACGCAGTATTTT. Protein product: CASSGGTAYQDTQYF.

The gene calls are TRBV6-2 or TRBV6-3 and TRBJ2-1; D perhaps matches TRBD1 (5 bases). This CDR3 is built from 16 residues. Trimming left V 5 bases short and J 0 bases short, with 14 bases between. Per the germline V gene, CDR1 is MNHEY and CDR2 is SVGEGT. CDR3 coding DNA: TGTGCCAGCAGTCCCACAGGTGCTCCCTCCTACAATGAGCAGTTCTTC. Translating it yields CASSPTGAPSYNEQFF.

V is TRBV27 and J is TRBJ2-7; possibly TRBD2 for D (5 bases). This CDR3 spans 11 amino acids. Germline V CDR1 and CDR2: MNHEY, SMNVEV (reference sequence). With 5 bases removed from V and 7 bases from J, the gap between germline ends came to 9 bases. The CDR3 loop is CASSPRGEQYF. The DNA of the CDR3 is TGTGCCAGCAGTCCGCGCGGGGAGCAGTACTTC.

A note on this clone: The junction and the germline gene differ at one end; a read error may be behind it. Other DNA sequences in the sample encode the same CDR3. The V gene is TRBV4-1, the J gene TRBJ1-2, with TRBD1 matching 9 bases. Germline V gives CDR1 MGHRA, CDR2 YSYEKL. The CDR3 is made up of 15 amino acids. CDR3 sequence reads: CASSQEPTGGGGYTF. The CDR3 DNA reads TGCGCCAGTAGCCAGGAACCGACAGGGGGAGGTGGCTACACCTTC.

The rearrangement joins TRBV19 to TRBJ2-1; 11 nucleotides match TRBD2. The V gene's germline CDR1 is LNHDA and CDR2 SQIVND (reference sequence). J gave up 0 bases and V 7 bases, and 2 bases lay outside the gene matches. This CDR3 region has 15 residues. The CDR3 sequence: CASKGLADSYNEQFF. CDR3 DNA: TGTGCCAGTAAGGGACTAGCGGACTCCTACAATGAGCAGTTCTTC.

This rearrangement joins TRBV6-5 to TRBJ1-2; the match to TRBD1 covers 7 bases. The length of the CDR3 is 12 residues. CDR1 and CDR2 (germline): MNHEY, SVGAGI. V lost 7 bases to trimming and J lost 2 bases; unmatched junction nucleotides: 1. The CDR3 sequence is CASTGQNYGYTF. The CDR3 DNA reads TGTGCCAGCACGGGACAGAACTATGGCTACACCTTC.

J is TRBJ1-1 and V is TRBV10-1; D unresolved. From germline, CDR1 is WNHNN and CDR2 SYGVQD (reference sequence). V was shortened by 2 bases and J by 0 bases, with 10 bases between the two germline ends. The length of the CDR3 is 15 residues. The CDR3 loop is CASSEGVGMNTEAFF. Here the CDR3 DNA reads TGCGCCAGCAGTGAGGGAGTCGGTATGAACACTGAAGCTTTCTTT.

V and J are TRBV7-9 and TRBJ2-7, with 10 bases that match TRBD1. The germline V gene encodes CDR1 SEHNR and CDR2 FQNEAQ (reference sequence). The CDR3 is 14 amino acids. V dropped 6 bases and J dropped 4; count of bases not matched to a gene: 6. The CDR3 here is CASSSGTGAYEQYF. DNA for the CDR3: TGTGCCAGCAGTTCCGGGACAGGGGCTTACGAGCAGTACTTC.

J is TRBJ2-7 and V is TRBV11-2; 10 bases line up with TRBD2. Germline assignment: CDR1 SGHAT and CDR2 FQNNGV. This CDR3 has 16 amino acids. With 0 bases clipped from V and 7 bases from J, the junction kept 9 bases outside the gene matches. CDR3 protein: CASSLDGLADAGEQYF. The DNA of the CDR3 is TGTGCCAGCAGCTTAGACGGACTAGCGGATGCTGGGGAGCAGTACTTC. The full variable domain, completed using reference TRBV11-2 and TRBJ2-7, is EAGVAQSPRYKIIEKRQSVAFWCNPISGHATLYWYQQILGQGPKLLIQFQNNGVVDDSQLPKDRFSAERLKGVDSTLKIQPAKLEDSAVYLCASSLDGLADAGEQYFGPGTRLTVT.

The chain joins TRBV28 to TRBJ1-6, with 7 positions matching TRBD1. In germline, CDR1 is MDHEN, CDR2 SYDVKM. This CDR3 contains 18 residues. J lost 6 bases, V lost 4 bases, and 15 bases had no gene match. Here the CDR3 DNA reads TGTGCCAGCAGTTCGTTCCGTTGGACAGGCGGGATTAATTCACCCCTCCACTTT. As protein: CASSSFRWTGGINSPLHF.

The chain links TRBV9 to TRBJ1-1, with TRBD1 identical over 9 bases. CDR3 length: 14 residues. Germline-derived CDR1 and CDR2 are SGDLS and YYNGEE. V was pared by 5 bases and J by 7 bases, with 9 bases of the junction left unmatched. The CDR3 DNA sequence: TGTGCCAGCAGTGCTACAGGGGGCAGGGATGAAGCTTTCTTT. It codes for CASSATGGRDEAFF.

The J gene is TRBJ1-3, the V gene TRBV6-5, with D perhaps matching TRBD1 (5 bases). Germline V gives CDR1 MNHEY, CDR2 SVGAGI. V gave up 6 bases and J gave up 8 bases, with 11 bases separating them. The CDR3 is 12 amino acids. CDR3 sequence: CASSTETDTIYF. In nucleotides, the CDR3 is TGTGCCAGCAGCACCGAGACAGACACCATATATTTT.

This clone showed up just a few times. The chain joins TRBV7-6 to TRBJ1-5, with D uncertain. Germline V gives CDR1 SGHVS, CDR2 FNYEAQ. The CDR3 runs to 13 residues. V lost 5 bases to trimming and J lost 7 bases, with 12 bases between them. The DNA of the CDR3 is TGTGCCAGCAGCCGAGGCCGCGGGCAGCCCCAGCATTTT. Its translation: CASSRGRGQPQHF.

The CDR3 nucleotides read TGTGCCAGCAGTTTTAGCCAGACGTACCAAGAGACCCAGTACTTC. This sequence encodes CASSFSQTYQETQYF. The chain is built from TRBV27 and TRBJ2-5; D is undetermined. Trimming stripped 3 bases from V and 0 bases from J, with 11 bases between. CDR3 size: 15 residues. Germline loops: CDR1 MNHEY, CDR2 SMNVEV (reference sequence).

This clone was seen a single time. This sequence joins TRBV4-3 and TRBJ1-3, with 12 bases identical to TRBD1. This CDR3 has 17 amino acids. Germline-derived CDR1 and CDR2 are LGHNA and YSLEER. The trim removed 3 bases at V and 4 bases at J, leaving 7 bases unmatched. The CDR3 loop is CASSQARDRGHGNTIYF. The CDR3 nucleotides are TGCGCCAGCAGCCAGGCCCGGGACAGGGGGCACGGAAACACCATATATTTT.

The rearrangement links TRBV11-2 to TRBJ2-3; 12 bases align to TRBD2. The CDR3 spans 17 residues. Looked up from germline, CDR1 is SGHAT and CDR2 is FQNNGV. With V trimmed by 3 bases and J by 3 bases, 7 bases remained unmatched. The CDR3 spells CASSFLASGGATDTQYF. In nucleotides, the CDR3 is TGTGCCAGCAGCTTCTTAGCTAGCGGGGGGGCAACAGATACGCAGTATTTT.